Listed below are T cell receptor beta chains from one sample, sequenced in a study of technical replicates of blood from several donors. Some clones are missing from TCRdb's copy, which holds only in-frame ones; the method was immunoSEQ multiplex PCR. The sample has roughly 68,000 clones; roughly 90% are singletons. The specimen sequenced was PBMCs. Every receptor here comes from a human donor in good health. Some clones in this sample may be carry-over from other donors' samples. The CDR3 runs from the conserved cysteine through the conserved F or W.

v_call	cdr3_aa
TRBV7-2	CASSLGLAGAVEQFF
TRBV6-6	CASSYSTGLTNEKLFF
TRBV27	CASSLSIGGGYEQYF
TRBV7-2	CASSLGARNIQYF
TRBV4-1	CASSHPGLAGGRETQYF
TRBV29-1	CSVKGASYEQYF
TRBV12-5	CASGLGLAGGSDTQYF
TRBV4-1	CASSQDGTFYYEQYF
TRBV6-5	CASSYDQGIPALHF
TRBV7-7	CASSLELGNEQFF
TRBV7-2	CASSSRSRDRDPKQYF
TRBV18	CASSRLAGIPSYEQYF
TRBV7-2	CASSSPGLARSYEQYF
TRBV13	CASSSTANNSPLHF
TRBV19	CASADRLNTEAFF
TRBV2	CASSPGQGYHEQYF
TRBV6-1	CASSEIWDPGGAFF
TRBV6-1	CASSGLAPSTDTQYF
TRBV19	CASSIDLRVTLSGNTIYF
TRBV5-1	CASSLGSGGTDTQYF
TRBV4-1	CASSPQGTVGNQPQHF
TRBV30	CAWSEGLASHEQYF
TRBV2	CASSEETSWSATQYF
TRBV19	CASSIGALNTEAFF
TRBV10-3	CAISGTENQPQHF
TRBV7-9	CASGGTPTRETQYF
TRBV5-1	CASSLRDKNTGELFF
TRBV6-5	CASRPGQQYNEQFF
TRBV7-8	CASSLAVHTGARYEQYF
TRBV7-6	CASSFPGDTQYF
TRBV27	CASSPPGGLEKTQYF
TRBV4-2	CASSQVSPRLAGGGEQFF
TRBV23-1	CASSQSEWGGTDTQYF
TRBV7-2	CASSYGTSGRLVEQYF
TRBV5-6	CASSLEVSGSEETQYF
TRBV5-4	CASSEGQGNGYTF
TRBV5-6	CASSLGPRDSNGYTF
TRBV7-7	CASSLGLAGVADTQYF
TRBV12-5	CASGLGGQFGEQFF
TRBV6-1	CASPGETVSQPQHF
TRBV11-2	CASSPEASSYNEQFF
TRBV2	CASSALAGGETQYF